The 11 T cell receptor beta chains listed next were all sequenced from one sample in a study of blood T cell repertoires in COVID-19. Repertoires were generated with immunoSEQ multiplex PCR, while TCRdb's copy carries only in-frame clones and drops some. The sample carries about 78,000 clones, 90% recorded once. The sequenced sample was peripheral blood. The receptors shown here come from a woman older than 75 with acute or convalescent COVID-19.

This chain joins TRBV29-1 and TRBJ1-1; D gene uncertain. CDR3 size: 13 residues. Trimming stripped 7 bases from V and 8 bases from J, with 20 bases between. CDR1 is SQVTM, CDR2 ANQGSEA, per germline. This chain's CDR3 is CSGRESDGSEAFF. DNA of the CDR3: TGCAGCGGGCGGGAGAGTGACGGGTCCGAAGCTTTCTTT.

This clone was seen once. The chain joins TRBV28 to TRBJ1-3, with 8 nucleotides matching TRBD1. Per the germline V gene, CDR1 is MDHEN and CDR2 is SYDVKM. CDR3 length: 16 residues. V lost 5 bases to trimming and J lost 3 bases; unmatched junction nucleotides: 9. Here the CDR3 reads CASSLDRGDFGNTIYF. As DNA, the CDR3 is TGTGCCAGCAGTCTCGACAGGGGTGATTTTGGAAACACCATATATTTT.

The chain has TRBV20-1 and TRBJ2-7; 8 bases map to TRBD1. The CDR3 extends over 14 amino acids. J lost 4 bases, V lost 3 bases, and 8 bases had no gene match. Per the germline V gene, CDR1 is DFQATT and CDR2 is SNEGSKA (reference sequence). CDR3 sequence: CSASGQGAGYEQYF. In nucleotides, the CDR3 is TGCAGTGCTAGTGGCCAGGGGGCCGGGTACGAGCAGTACTTC.

The V call is TRBV4-2, the J call TRBJ1-6; D unresolved. V dropped 1 base and J dropped 7 bases, with 14 bases sitting between them. Per germline, CDR1 LGHNA and CDR2 YNFKEQ. This CDR3 has 16 residues. Here the CDR3 DNA reads TGTGCCAGCAGCCAAGGGAGACCTAGGGAGAATTCACCCCTCCACTTT. Protein: CASSQGRPRENSPLHF.

The V call is TRBV15, the J call TRBJ1-2; TRBD1 might be the D (5 bases). Looked up from germline, CDR1 is LNHNV and CDR2 is YYDKDF (reference sequence). The CDR3 extends over 15 amino acids. V was cut by 3 bases and J by 4 bases, with 15 bases left in between. CDR3 sequence: CATSRRPGGGYGYTF. The CDR3 coding sequence is TGTGCCACCAGCAGGAGGCCCGGGGGAGGCTATGGCTACACCTTC.

This clone showed up just a few times. The rearrangement uses TRBV27 and TRBJ2-1; 11 bases are shared with TRBD2. V was pared by 1 base and J by 1 base, with 6 bases of the junction left unmatched. This CDR3 contains 18 residues. In germline, CDR1 is MNHEY, CDR2 SMNVEV (reference sequence). Here the CDR3 DNA reads TGTGCCAGCAGTTTATTAAGCACTAGCGGGAGTTCCTACAATGAGCAGTTCTTC. It encodes CASSLLSTSGSSYNEQFF.

The chain employs TRBV5-1 and TRBJ1-2; 12 bases line up with TRBD1. Trimming took 0 bases from V and 6 from J; bases not matched to a gene: 6. There are 16 residues in the CDR3. The germline V gene encodes CDR1 SGHRS and CDR2 YFSETQ. As DNA, the CDR3 is TGCGCCAGCAGCTTGGCTGCGGGACAGGGGGCTAATGGCTACACCTTC. As protein: CASSLAAGQGANGYTF.

This clone has only one observation. V and J are TRBV3-1 (or the pseudogene TRBV3-2) and TRBJ2-7; D is perhaps TRBD2 (5 bases). CDR1 and CDR2 from the germline V gene are LGHDT and YNNKEL (reference sequence). The CDR3 has 15 residues. With 0 bases removed from V and 6 bases from J, the gap between germline ends came to 15 bases. CDR3 bases: TGTGCCAGCAGCCAAGACGGACTGGGCCGGGGCGAGCAGTACTTC. The encoded protein is CASSQDGLGRGEQYF.

For this clone: The junction and the germline gene differ at one end; a read error may be behind it. The rearrangement joins TRBV27 to TRBJ2-5; a weak D match, TRBD2 (5 bases). Germline loops: CDR1 MNHEY, CDR2 SMNVEV (reference sequence). CDR3 length equals 14 residues. The CDR3 here is CASSLMRDQGTQYF. In nucleotides, the CDR3 is TGTGCCAGCAGTTTAATGAGGGATCAAGGGACCCAGTACTTC.

J is TRBJ2-5 and V is TRBV11-2; 7 bases match TRBD1. The CDR3 totals 15 residues. Germline assignment: CDR1 SGHAT and CDR2 FQNNGV. V gave up 2 bases and J gave up 5 bases; unmatched junction bases: 8. CDR3 protein: CASSLKTGARETQYF. The CDR3, as DNA: TGTGCCAGCAGCTTAAAAACAGGGGCAAGGGAGACCCAGTACTTC.

This chain connects TRBV5-6 to TRBJ1-5, with 9 bases fitting TRBD1. V lost 4 bases to trimming and J lost 3 bases; unmatched junction nucleotides: 8. Germline V gene lookup returns CDR1 SGHDT and CDR2 YYEEEE. The CDR3 loop spans 16 amino acids. CDR3 residues: CASSLRGQGNNQPQHF. The CDR3, as DNA: TGTGCCAGCAGCCTGAGGGGACAGGGCAACAATCAGCCCCAGCATTTT. The full variable domain, in which reference TRBV5-6 and TRBJ1-5 provide the parts outside the CDR3, is DAGVTQSPTHLIKTRGQQVTLRCSPKSGHDTVSWYQQALGQGPQFIFQYYEEEERQRGNFPDRFSGHQFPNYSSELNVNALLLGDSALYLCASSLRGQGNNQPQHFGDGTRLSIL.